Following are 18 T cell receptor beta chains from one sample sequenced in a study of identical twins. TCRdb reanalysed the 5' RACE reads using MiXCR and keeps one entry per CDR3 protein. Of around 220,000 distinct CDR3 sequences in the sample, over 12% were seen once. Sequenced input: memory (CD45RO+) T cells sorted from blood. These TCRs come from a woman between 18 and 29 years old in good health.

In DNA, the CDR3 is TGTGCCAGCTCATCCCAACAGGGGAGAAGGCAGCCCCAGCATTTT. Its translation: CASSSQQGRRQPQHF. This sequence joins TRBV18 and TRBJ1-5, with TRBD1 matching over 7 bases. Germline V lookup: CDR1 KGHSH, CDR2 LQKENI. V lost 5 bases and J lost 7; bases outside the gene matches: 11. This CDR3 spans 15 amino acids.

In DNA, the CDR3 is TGTGCCAGCAGTGGGGTGACTAGCGGGACCAATGAGCAGTTCTTC. The encoded protein is CASSGVTSGTNEQFF. This chain joins TRBV2 and TRBJ2-1, with TRBD2 matching over 11 bases. Germline values: CDR1 SNHLY, CDR2 FYNNEI. This CDR3 is built from 15 residues. Trimming removed 4 bases from V and 6 bases from J; junction bases left unmatched: 5.

The rearrangement links TRBV2 to TRBJ2-5, with 12 positions matching TRBD2. This CDR3 contains 18 residues. Germline values: CDR1 SNHLY, CDR2 FYNNEI. CDR3 residues: CTFSLVGGTSGSRETQYF. In nucleotides, the CDR3 is TGTACCTTCAGTTTAGTAGGGGGGACTAGCGGGTCCCGGGAGACCCAGTACTTC. The variable domain in full, completed from reference TRBV2 and TRBJ2-5, reads EPEVTQTPSHQVTQMGQEVILRCVPISNHLYFYWYRQILGQKVEFLVSFYNNEISEKSEIFDDQFSVERPDGSNFTLKIRSTKLEDSAMYFCTFSLVGGTSGSRETQYFGPGTRLLVL.

This clonotype showed up just a few times. CDR3 protein: CASRPGTGSTYEQYF. In DNA, the CDR3 is TGTGCCAGCAGACCTGGCACAGGTTCTACCTACGAGCAGTACTTC. The chain couples TRBV11-3 to TRBJ2-7, with D perhaps matching TRBD1 (5 bases). CDR1 and CDR2 (germline): SGHNT, YENEEA. CDR3 length equals 15 residues. V was trimmed by 6 bases and J by 2 bases, leaving 17 bases between them.

The V gene is TRBV2, the J gene TRBJ1-2, with 9 bases identical to TRBD1. The germline CDR1 and CDR2 sequences are SNHLY and FYNNEI. V lost 6 bases, J lost 4 bases, and 6 bases stayed unmatched. This CDR3 is built from 14 residues. DNA of the CDR3: TGTGCCAGCAGCTCCGGGACAGGGCCCTATGGCTACACCTTC. Protein: CASSSGTGPYGYTF.

The gene calls are TRBV6-1 and TRBJ1-1; TRBD1 agrees at 7 bases. Germline V gives CDR1 MNHNS, CDR2 SASEGT. This CDR3 has 14 residues. V lost 7 bases to trimming and J lost 5 bases; unmatched junction nucleotides: 10. The CDR3 region is CASNEQGRGTEAFF. CDR3 DNA: TGTGCCAGCAACGAACAGGGGCGAGGGACTGAAGCTTTCTTT.

In its sample, this clonotype was seen many times. The J gene is TRBJ2-1, the V gene TRBV20-1; D call uncertain. Trimming removed 3 bases at V and 9 bases at J, with 6 bases between. CDR1 and CDR2 (germline): DFQATT, SNEGSKA (reference sequence). The CDR3 runs to 10 residues. The CDR3 sequence is CSARKGEQFF. In nucleotides, the CDR3 is TGCAGTGCTAGGAAGGGTGAGCAGTTCTTC.

This clonotype was seen more than once but under ten times. V is TRBV20-1 and J is TRBJ2-2; 7 bases are shared with TRBD1. The CDR3 contains 12 residues. J gave up 10 bases and V 2 bases, and 4 bases lay outside the gene matches. CDR1 and CDR2 from the germline V gene are DFQATT and SNEGSKA (reference sequence). Here the CDR3 DNA reads TGCAGTGCTAGAAGGGGGCCCTTGGAGCTGTTTTTT. This sequence encodes CSARRGPLELFF.

This sequence joins TRBV21-1 and TRBJ2-7; TRBD2, as called in the table, went unchecked against the DNA. TRBV21-1 is a known pseudogene. The length of the CDR3 is 17 residues. The CDR3 is CASSKDRRAGSSYEQYF. The CDR3, as DNA: TGTGCCAGCAGCAAAGATCGGAGGGCAGGGAGCTCCTACGAGCAGTACTTC.

J is TRBJ2-7 and V is TRBV30, with 7 bases fitting TRBD2. CDR1 is GTSNPN, CDR2 SVGIG, per germline (reference sequence). The CDR3 extends over 12 amino acids. With V trimmed by 1 base and J by 8 bases, 5 bases remained unmatched. CDR3 sequence: CAWSAGGRKQYF. The CDR3 DNA reads TGTGCCTGGAGTGCGGGAGGTAGGAAGCAGTACTTC.

In this sample, this clonotype turned up a few times. The rearrangement links TRBV10-1 to TRBJ1-4; D unresolved. V was pared by 8 bases and J by 3 bases, with 7 bases between. Germline V lookup: CDR1 WNHNN, CDR2 SYGVQD (reference sequence). CDR3 length equals 12 residues. DNA for the CDR3: TGCGCCAGCCAGGACCCTAATGAAAAACTGTTTTTT. The encoded protein is CASQDPNEKLFF.

V gene TRBV29-1 combines with J gene TRBJ2-3; 7 bases agree with TRBD1. The CDR3 covers 13 residues. The V gene's germline CDR1 is SQVTM and CDR2 ANQGSEA. Germline trimming cut 7 bases from V and 2 bases from J; bases unmatched to any gene: 6. CDR3 in amino acids: CSGGQTYTDTQYF. As DNA, the CDR3 is TGCAGCGGGGGACAGACGTACACAGATACGCAGTATTTT.

In this sample, this clonotype turned up a few times. The rearrangement links TRBV6-1 to TRBJ1-3, with D uncertain. CDR3 size: 17 residues. Trimming removed 5 bases from V and 3 bases from J, with 20 bases in between. Germline V gene sequence: CDR1 MNHNS, CDR2 SASEGT. CDR3 DNA sequence: TGTGCCAGCAGTAAGACTATGGACTTTTGGGGTGGAAACACCATATATTTT. Protein: CASSKTMDFWGGNTIYF.

This clonotype was seen repeatedly, ten times or more. This chain joins TRBV10-3 and TRBJ2-5, with D perhaps matching TRBD1 (5 bases). V lost 8 bases to trimming and J lost 2 bases, with 9 bases between them. Germline assignment: CDR1 ENHRY and CDR2 SYGVKD. There are 12 residues in the CDR3. CDR3 bases: TGTGCCATCGGGGCCAATCAAGAGACCCAGTACTTC. Its translation is CAIGANQETQYF.

The genes are TRBV5-1 and TRBJ2-5, with D possibly matching TRBD1 (5 bases). Germline CDR1 SGHRS, CDR2 YFSETQ. V was clipped by 3 bases and J by 5 bases, with 11 bases between them. The CDR3 totals 13 residues. The CDR3 sequence: CASSYGARETQYF. The CDR3 coding sequence is TGCGCCAGCAGCTATGGGGCTAGGGAGACCCAGTACTTC.

This clonotype was counted ten times or more. This chain joins TRBV29-1 and TRBJ1-2; tentatively, D is TRBD1 (6 bases). The CDR3 is 11 amino acids. Between the trimmed V and J ends, which lost 6 bases and 8 bases, there was a span of 13 bases. Germline CDR1 SQVTM, CDR2 ANQGSEA. CDR3 nucleotide sequence: TGCAGCGTCAAGACAGGCATAGGCTACACCTTC. It is translated as CSVKTGIGYTF.

This clonotype was recorded a few times. The rearrangement joins TRBV14 to TRBJ1-6, with 8 bases identical to TRBD1. The junction had 8 bases not matched to a gene; V was cut back by 4 bases and J by 6 bases. The CDR3 covers 16 residues. The germline CDR1 and CDR2 sequences are SGHDN and FVKESK. CDR3 nucleotide sequence: TGTGCCAGCAGCCCGAAAGCAGGGGGCCTTAATTCACCCCTCCACTTT. Amino acids: CASSPKAGGLNSPLHF.

The table lists this clonotype with a few counts. The chain carries TRBV5-5 and TRBJ2-3, with D possibly TRBD1 on 5 matching bases. The CDR3 consists of 13 residues. The germline V and J ends were trimmed by 3 bases and 3 bases, with 8 bases remaining between them. Germline V gene sequence: CDR1 SGHKS, CDR2 YYEKEE (reference sequence). This CDR3 reads CASSSRETDTQYF. CDR3 bases: TGTGCCAGCAGCTCCAGGGAAACAGATACGCAGTATTTT.